This TCR beta chain originates from a study of T-cell reconstitution after alpha-beta-depleted transplantation in children. Overall study results and limits: Several hundred expanded graft clones reportedly were the source of alpha-beta T cells about two months after transplant. Newly produced T cells mostly accounted for T-cell counts and diversity one year post-transplant. Recipient T cells and thymic progenitors that survived gave rise to the high TCRbeta diversity observed at day 60 in some patients.

A TCRbeta library incorporating unique molecular identifiers was prepared. TCRdb reanalysed the PCR reads using MiXCR and keeps one entry per CDR3 protein. The sample yields fewer than 1 million distinct CDR3 sequences, about 15% seen once. This clonotype was detected many times. What it binds is unknown. The CDR3 sequence is 16 residues long. The ends lost 3 bases at V and 4 bases at J; junction bases unmatched: 4. Germline values: CDR1 SGHTA, CDR2 FQGTGA. The receptor was isolated from a male patient between 5 and 17 years old who had a stem cell transplant for acute lymphoblastic leukemia, so the T cells may come from the graft donor. This material consisted of PBMCs, mostly from graft donor cells, taken 360 days after TCRalphabeta/CD19-depleted stem cell transplant. V is TRBV7-3 and J is TRBJ2-1; 12 bases match TRBD2. The CDR3 sequence is CASSLGLAGQYNEQFF. CDR3 coding DNA: TGTGCCAGCAGCTTGGGACTAGCGGGCCAATACAATGAGCAGTTCTTC.